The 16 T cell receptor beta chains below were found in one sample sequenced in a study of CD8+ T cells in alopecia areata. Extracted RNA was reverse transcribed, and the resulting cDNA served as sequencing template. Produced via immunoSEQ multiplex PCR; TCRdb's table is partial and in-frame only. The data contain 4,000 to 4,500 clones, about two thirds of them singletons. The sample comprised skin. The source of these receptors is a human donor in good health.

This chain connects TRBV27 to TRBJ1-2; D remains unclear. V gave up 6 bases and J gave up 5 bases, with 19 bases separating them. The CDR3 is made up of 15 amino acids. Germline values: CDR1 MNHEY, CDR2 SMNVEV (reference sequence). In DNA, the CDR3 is TGTGCCAGCAGATCTCCCGGGAAGGGTGGGTATGGCTACACCTTC. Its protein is CASRSPGKGGYGYTF.

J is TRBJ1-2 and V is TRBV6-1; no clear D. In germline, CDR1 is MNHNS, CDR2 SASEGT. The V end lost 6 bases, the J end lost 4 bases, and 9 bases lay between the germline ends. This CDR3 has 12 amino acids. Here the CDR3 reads CASRPGFYGYTF. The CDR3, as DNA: TGTGCCAGCAGACCGGGTTTCTATGGCTACACCTTC.

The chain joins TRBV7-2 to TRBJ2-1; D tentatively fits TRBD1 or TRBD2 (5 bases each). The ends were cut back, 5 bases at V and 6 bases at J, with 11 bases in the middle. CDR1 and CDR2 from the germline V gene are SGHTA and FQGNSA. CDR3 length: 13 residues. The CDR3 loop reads CASSPSGPNEQFF. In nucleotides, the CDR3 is TGTGCCAGCAGCCCCTCGGGGCCCAATGAGCAGTTCTTC.

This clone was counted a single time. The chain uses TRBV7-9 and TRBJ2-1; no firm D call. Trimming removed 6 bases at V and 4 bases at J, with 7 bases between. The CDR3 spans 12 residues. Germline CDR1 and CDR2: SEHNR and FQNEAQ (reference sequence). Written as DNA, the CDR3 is TGTGCCAGCAGGAGTAATTACAATGAGCAGTTCTTC. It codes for CASRSNYNEQFF. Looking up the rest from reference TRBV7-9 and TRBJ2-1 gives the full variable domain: DTGVSQNPRHKITKRGQNVTFRCDPISEHNRLYWYRQTLGQGPEFLTYFQNEAQLEKSRLLSDRFSAERPKGSFSTLEIQRTEQGDSAMYLCASRSNYNEQFFGPGTRLTVL.

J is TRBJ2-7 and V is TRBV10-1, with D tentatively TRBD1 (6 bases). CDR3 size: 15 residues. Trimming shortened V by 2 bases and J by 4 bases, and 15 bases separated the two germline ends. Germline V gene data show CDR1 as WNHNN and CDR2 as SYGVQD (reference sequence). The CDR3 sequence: CASSEDGFRGYEQYF. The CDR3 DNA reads TGCGCCAGCAGTGAGGACGGTTTTAGGGGGTACGAGCAGTACTTC.

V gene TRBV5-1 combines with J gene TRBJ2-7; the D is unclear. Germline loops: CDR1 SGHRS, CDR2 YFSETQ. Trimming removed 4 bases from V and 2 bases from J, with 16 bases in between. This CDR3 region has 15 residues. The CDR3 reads CASSPQLIKPYEQYF. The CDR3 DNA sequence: TGCGCCAGCAGCCCACAGTTGATTAAACCCTACGAGCAGTACTTC.

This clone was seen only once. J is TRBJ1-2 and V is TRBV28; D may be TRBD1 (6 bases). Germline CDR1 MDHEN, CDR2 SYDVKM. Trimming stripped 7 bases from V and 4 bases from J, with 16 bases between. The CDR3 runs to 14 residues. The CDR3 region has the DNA TGTGCCAGCACTCAAAGATCCAGGGGCTATGGCTACACCTTC. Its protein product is CASTQRSRGYGYTF.

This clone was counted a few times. The CDR3 region is CATENRGGYTF. In DNA form, the CDR3 reads TGTGCCACCGAAAACAGGGGGGGCTACACCTTC. The chain uses TRBV7-9 and TRBJ1-2, with 8 bases lining up with TRBD1. This CDR3 comprises 11 residues. In germline, CDR1 is SEHNR, CDR2 FQNEAQ (reference sequence). Unmatched junction bases numbered 6, after V lost 10 bases and J lost 8 bases.

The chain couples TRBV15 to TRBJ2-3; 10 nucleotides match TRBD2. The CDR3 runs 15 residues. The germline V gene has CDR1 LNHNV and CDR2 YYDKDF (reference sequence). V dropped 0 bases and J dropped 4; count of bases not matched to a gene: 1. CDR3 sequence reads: CATSRDLAGADTQYF. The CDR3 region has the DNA TGTGCCACCAGCAGAGATCTAGCGGGAGCAGATACGCAGTATTTT.

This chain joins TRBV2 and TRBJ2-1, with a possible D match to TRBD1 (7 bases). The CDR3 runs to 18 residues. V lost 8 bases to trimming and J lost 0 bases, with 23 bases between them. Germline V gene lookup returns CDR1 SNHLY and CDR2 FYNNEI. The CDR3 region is CASSQGVFAGHSYNEQFF. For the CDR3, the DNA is TGTGCCAGCTCTCAGGGGGTATTTGCGGGGCACTCCTACAATGAGCAGTTCTTC.

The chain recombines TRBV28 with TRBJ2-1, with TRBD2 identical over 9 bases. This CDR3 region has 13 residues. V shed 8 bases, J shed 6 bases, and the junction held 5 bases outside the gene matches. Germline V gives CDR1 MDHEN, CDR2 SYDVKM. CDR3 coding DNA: TGTGCCAGCTTGCGGGAGGGCCTCAATGAGCAGTTCTTC. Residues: CASLREGLNEQFF. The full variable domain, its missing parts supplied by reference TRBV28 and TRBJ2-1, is DVKVTQSSRYLVKRTGEKVFLECVQDMDHENMFWYRQDPGLGLRLIYFSYDVKMKEKGDIPEGYSVSREKKERFSLILESASTNQTSMYLCASLREGLNEQFFGPGTRLTVL.

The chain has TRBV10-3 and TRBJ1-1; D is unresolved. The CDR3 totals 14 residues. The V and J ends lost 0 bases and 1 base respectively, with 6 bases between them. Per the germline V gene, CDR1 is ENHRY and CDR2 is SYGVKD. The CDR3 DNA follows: TGTGCCATCAGTGAGTCTTGGGGGAACACTGAAGCTTTCTTT. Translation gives CAISESWGNTEAFF.

The CDR3 here is CASSLDLWGSGNTIYF. CDR3 in DNA: TGTGCCAGCAGCTTAGATCTCTGGGGCTCTGGAAACACCATATATTTT. The chain employs TRBV11-2 and TRBJ1-3, with D unresolved. The CDR3 is made up of 16 amino acids. Per the germline V gene, CDR1 is SGHAT and CDR2 is FQNNGV. Trimming shortened V by 0 bases and J by 0 bases, and 9 bases separated the two germline ends.

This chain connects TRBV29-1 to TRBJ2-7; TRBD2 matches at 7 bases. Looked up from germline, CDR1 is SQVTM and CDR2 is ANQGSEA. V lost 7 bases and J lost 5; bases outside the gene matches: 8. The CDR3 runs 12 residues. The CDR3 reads CSAIRTRDEQYF. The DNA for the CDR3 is TGCAGCGCCATCCGGACTAGGGACGAGCAGTACTTC.

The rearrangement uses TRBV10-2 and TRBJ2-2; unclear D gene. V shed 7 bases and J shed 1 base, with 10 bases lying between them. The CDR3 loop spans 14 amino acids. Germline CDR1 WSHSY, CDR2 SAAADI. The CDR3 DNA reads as TGCGCCAGCACAAGGACGCAGAACACCGGGGAGCTGTTTTTT. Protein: CASTRTQNTGELFF.

DNA for the CDR3: TGTGCCAGCAGCCGGGACAGCGGGACCACAGATACGCAGTATTTT. Its protein product is CASSRDSGTTDTQYF. The genes are TRBV5-4 and TRBJ2-3; D tentatively reads TRBD1 or TRBD2 (7 bases each). V lost 4 bases, J lost 2 bases, and 14 bases lay in between. The CDR3 contains 15 residues. Germline CDR1 reads SGHNT; CDR2 reads YYREEE (reference sequence).